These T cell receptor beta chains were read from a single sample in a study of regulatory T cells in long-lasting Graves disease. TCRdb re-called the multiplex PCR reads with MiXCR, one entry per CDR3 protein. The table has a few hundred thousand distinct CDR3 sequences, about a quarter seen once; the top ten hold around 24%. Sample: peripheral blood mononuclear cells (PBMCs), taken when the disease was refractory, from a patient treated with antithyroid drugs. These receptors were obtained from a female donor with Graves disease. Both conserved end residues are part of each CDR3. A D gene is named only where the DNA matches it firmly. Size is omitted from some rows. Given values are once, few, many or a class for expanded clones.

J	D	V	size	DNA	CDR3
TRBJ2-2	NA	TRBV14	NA	TGTGCCAGCAGCCAAGAGGGATACACCGGGGAGCTGTTTTTT	CASSQEGYTGELFF
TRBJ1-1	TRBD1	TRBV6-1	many	TGTGCCAGCAGTGAAGGGACAGGTCATGAAGCTTTCTTT	CASSEGTGHEAFF
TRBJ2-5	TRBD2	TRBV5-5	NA	TGTGCCAGCAGCTCTCGACCGGGACTAGCAGGAGAGACCCAGTACTTC	CASSSRPGLAGETQYF
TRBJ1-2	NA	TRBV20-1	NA	TGCAGTGCTAGAGATGGGGGAGGGACCGGCTACACCTTC	CSARDGGGTGYTF
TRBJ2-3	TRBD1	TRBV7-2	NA	TGTGCCAGCAGAACCAGGGGGTCTAGCACAGATACGCAGTATTTT	CASRTRGSSTDTQYF
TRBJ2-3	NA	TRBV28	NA	TGTGCCAGCAGTTTTCCAGGGGCTACAGATACGCAGTATTTT	CASSFPGATDTQYF
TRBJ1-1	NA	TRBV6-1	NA	TGTGCCAGCAGTCACGGGCCCATTGGGAACACTGAAGCTTTCTTT	CASSHGPIGNTEAFF
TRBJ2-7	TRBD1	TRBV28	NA	TGTGCCAGCAGTTTGGGGACAGGGGGCGCGTACGAGCAGTACTTC	CASSLGTGGAYEQYF
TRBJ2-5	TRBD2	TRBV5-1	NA	TGCGCCAGCAGCGCCGGGACTAGCGGGATGGAGACCCAGTACTTC	CASSAGTSGMETQYF
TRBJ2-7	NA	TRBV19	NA	TGTGCCAGTAGGTCACAGGGGAGGCGCGAGCAGTACTTC	CASRSQGRREQYF
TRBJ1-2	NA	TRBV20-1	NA	TGCAGTGCTAGAGTTAAGGCAGGGTACTATGGCTACACCTTC	CSARVKAGYYGYTF
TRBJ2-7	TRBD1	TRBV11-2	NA	TGTGCCAGCAGCCGCCGGGACAGGATCTTCAACGAGCAGTACTTC	CASSRRDRIFNEQYF
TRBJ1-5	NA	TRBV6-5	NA	TGTGCCAGCAGGGGAGGGAGGCGGGATCAGCCCCAGCATTTT	CASRGGRRDQPQHF
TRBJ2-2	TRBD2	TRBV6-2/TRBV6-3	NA	TGTGCCGGCAGCGGACTAGCGGGGGGTATGCGGACCGGGGAGCTGTTTTTT	CAGSGLAGGMRTGELFF
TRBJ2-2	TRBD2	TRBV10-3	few	TGTGCCCTCAGTGTGGCGGGAGGGTCCGGGGAGCTGTTTTTT	CALSVAGGSGELFF
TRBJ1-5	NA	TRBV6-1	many	TGTGCCAGCAGGAAGGGTTTCAGTGCTCAGCCCCAGCATTTT	CASRKGFSAQPQHF
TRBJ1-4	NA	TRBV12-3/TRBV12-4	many	TGTGCCAGCAGTTTCATAGGGGCAAAGGATGAAAAACTGTTTTTT	CASSFIGAKDEKLFF
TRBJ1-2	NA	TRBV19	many	TGTGCCAGTAGTACTGAAACCGACACCTATGGCTACACCTTC	CASSTETDTYGYTF
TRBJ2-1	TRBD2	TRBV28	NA	TGTGCCAGCACCCCGGGGGGAAGGGTAGACAATGAGCAGTTCTTC	CASTPGGRVDNEQFF
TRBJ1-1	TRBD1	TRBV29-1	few	TGCAGCGTGAACAGGGGAGAGGGCACTGAAGCTTTCTTT	CSVNRGEGTEAFF
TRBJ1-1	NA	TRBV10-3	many	TGTGCCATCAGTGAGGGAGGAGACAGAACTGAAGCTTTCTTT	CAISEGGDRTEAFF
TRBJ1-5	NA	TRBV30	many	TGTGCCTGGAGTGTCCAGGGAGGCAATCAGCCCCAGCATTTT	CAWSVQGGNQPQHF
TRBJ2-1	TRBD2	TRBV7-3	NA	TGTGCCAGCAGCTTAGTAGCGGGAGGTCGTGATGAGCAGTTCTTC	CASSLVAGGRDEQFF
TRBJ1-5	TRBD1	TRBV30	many	TGTGCCTGGGGACAGGCCAGCGGTCAGCCCCAGCATTTT	CAWGQASGQPQHF
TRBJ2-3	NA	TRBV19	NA	TGTGCCAGTAGGGGGGACACAGATACGCAGTATTTT	CASRGDTDTQYF
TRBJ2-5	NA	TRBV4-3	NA	TGCGCCAGCAGCCAAGATACGGACGGGAGTTCTCAGTACTTC	CASSQDTDGSSQYF
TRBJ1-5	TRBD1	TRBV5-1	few	TGCGCCAGCAGCCTTGGGACAGACAATAGCAATCAGCCCCAGCATTTT	CASSLGTDNSNQPQHF
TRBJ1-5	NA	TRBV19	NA	TGTGCCAGTAGTATAGACATTAGGAATCAGCCCCAGCATTTT	CASSIDIRNQPQHF
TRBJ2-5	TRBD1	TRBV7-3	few	TGTGCCAGCAGCCCTACGGGGGGACAGGGCCGCATTTACCAAGAGACCCAGTACTTC	CASSPTGGQGRIYQETQYF
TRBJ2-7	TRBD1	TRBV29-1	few	TGCAGCGTTCGGACAGGGGGCAACGAGCAGTACTTC	CSVRTGGNEQYF
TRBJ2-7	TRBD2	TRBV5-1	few	TGCGCCAGCAGCTCGTCCCCGGTAGCGGGAGCTGGGGGTGAGCAGTACTTC	CASSSSPVAGAGGEQYF
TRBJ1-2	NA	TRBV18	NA	TGTGCCAGCTCACCTGGGAGGGGTATTGGCTACACCTTC	CASSPGRGIGYTF